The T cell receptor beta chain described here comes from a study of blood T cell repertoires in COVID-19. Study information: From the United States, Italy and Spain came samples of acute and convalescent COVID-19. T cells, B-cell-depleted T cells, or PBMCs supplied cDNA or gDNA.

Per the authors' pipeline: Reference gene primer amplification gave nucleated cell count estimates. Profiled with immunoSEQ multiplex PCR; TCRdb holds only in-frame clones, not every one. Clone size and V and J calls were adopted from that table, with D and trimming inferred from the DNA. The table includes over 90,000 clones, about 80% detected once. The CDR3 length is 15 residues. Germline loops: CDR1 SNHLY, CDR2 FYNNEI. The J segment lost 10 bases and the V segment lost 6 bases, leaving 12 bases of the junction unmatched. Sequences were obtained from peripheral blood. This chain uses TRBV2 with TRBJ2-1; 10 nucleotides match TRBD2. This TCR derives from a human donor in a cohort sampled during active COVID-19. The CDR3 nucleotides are TGTGCCAGCAGGAGGAGCGGGGGGGCTCTCCGAGAGCAGTTCTTC. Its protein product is CASRRSGGALREQFF.